This is a list of T cell receptor beta chains from one sample in a study of blood T cell repertoires in COVID-19. Generated by immunoSEQ multiplex PCR, the TCRdb table keeps only in-frame clones and is missing some. The sample comprises about 70,000 clones, around 87% of which are singletons, and roughly a tenth rests with the top ten. The sequenced material came from peripheral blood. Receptors were obtained from a woman younger than 35 with acute or convalescent COVID-19. CDR3s include the opening cysteine and the closing phenylalanine or tryptophan. D genes are given only for firm matches. Expanded clones get a size class; other rows say once, few or many, or leave the size out.

j_gene | v_gene | d_gene | abundance | len | CDR3nt | CDR3aa
TRBJ1-2 | TRBV29-1 | . | . | 16 | TGCAGCGTTGTAAGAGAGGATAGGGGCCTCAACTATGGCTACACCTTC | CSVVREDRGLNYGYTF
TRBJ2-1 | TRBV7-2 | TRBD2 | few | 15 | TGTGCCAGCAGCCAGGGGACTAGCGGGAGTTTTGAGCAGTTCTTC | CASSQGTSGSFEQFF
TRBJ1-4 | TRBV28 | . | . | 15 | TGTGCCAGCAGTTTTAACAGGGACCCTAATGAAAAACTGTTTTTT | CASSFNRDPNEKLFF
TRBJ2-1 | TRBV10-2 | TRBD2 | . | 15 | TGCGCCAGCAGTATAACTAGCGGGATCTCCAATGAGCAGTTCTTC | CASSITSGISNEQFF
TRBJ2-2 | TRBV19 | . | . | 16 | TGTGCCAGTAGTATGACGGGGTTTGGGAACACCGGGGAGCTGTTTTTT | CASSMTGFGNTGELFF
TRBJ2-5 | TRBV2 | . | once | 13 | TGTGCCAGCAGTGAGGCGGAGCTTGGGACCCAGTACTTC | CASSEAELGTQYF
TRBJ2-2 | TRBV19 | . | once | 13 | TGTGCCAGTAGTATTCAGGGCACCGGGGAGCTGTTTTTT | CASSIQGTGELFF
TRBJ1-6 | TRBV3-1/TRBV3-2 | . | . | 15 | TGTGCCAGCAGCCAAGCTGTGACACAAAATTCACCCCTCCACTTT | CASSQAVTQNSPLHF
TRBJ1-1 | TRBV10-3 | TRBD1 | . | 20 | TGTGCCATCAGTGAGTTTGTAGGGACAGGGGGATTTTCGATGAACACTGAAGCTTTCTTT | CAISEFVGTGGFSMNTEAFF
TRBJ2-1 | TRBV7-9 | TRBD2 | . | 19 | TGTGCCAGCAGCCCCCAAGCCGGGACTAGCGAAATCCTTTACAATGAGCAGTTCTTC | CASSPQAGTSEILYNEQFF
TRBJ1-1 | TRBV13 | TRBD1 | once | 16 | TGTGCCAGCAGCTTAGGGTCCAGGGGGCGCGACACTGAAGCTTTCTTT | CASSLGSRGRDTEAFF
TRBJ2-3 | TRBV7-2 | TRBD2 | . | 17 | TGTGCCAGCAGCGGGAGCACTAGCGGTACTAGCACAGATACGCAGTATTTT | CASSGSTSGTSTDTQYF
TRBJ2-7 | TRBV2 | . | . | 14 | TGTGCCAGCAATATTGACACAGCATCCTACGAGCAGTACTTC | CASNIDTASYEQYF
TRBJ2-3 | TRBV6-1 | . | . | 14 | TGTGCCAGCAGTGAAGCGGCAGGGAGGCATACGCAGTATTTT | CASSEAAGRHTQYF
TRBJ2-7 | TRBV3-1/TRBV3-2 | TRBD1 | . | 18 | TGTGCCAGCAGCCACGCGGGACAGGGGGTAGAAGATTACTACGAGCAGTACTTC | CASSHAGQGVEDYYEQYF
TRBJ2-4 | TRBV28 | TRBD1 | . | 16 | TGTGCCAGCAGTAAAAGGACAGGGATGGACAAAAACATTCAGTACTTC | CASSKRTGMDKNIQYF
TRBJ1-1 | TRBV28 | . | . | 16 | TGTGCCAGCAGTCCTGGACAGTCCACTGCGGGCACTGAAGCTTTCTTT | CASSPGQSTAGTEAFF
TRBJ2-3 | TRBV7-9 | . | . | 14 | TGTGCCAGCAGCTACCGACCCGGAGAGGATACGCAGTATTTT | CASSYRPGEDTQYF
TRBJ1-4 | TRBV27 | . | . | 15 | TGTGCCAGCAGTTTCGGGGGGGCGGCGAATGAAAAACTGTTTTTT | CASSFGGAANEKLFF
TRBJ2-5 | TRBV7-2 | TRBD2 | . | 14 | TGTGCCAGCAGCTCCGAGCGGGGTCGGGAGACCCAGTACTTC | CASSSERGRETQYF
TRBJ1-1 | TRBV7-9 | . | . | 15 | TGTGCCAGCAGAAGCGGGGATTTAAGGAACACTGAAGCTTTCTTT | CASRSGDLRNTEAFF
TRBJ2-6 | TRBV5-4 | TRBD1 | . | 19 | TGTGCCAGCAGCTTGGCGTTGGGGCGGACAGGGGCTGGGGCCAACGTCCTGACTTTC | CASSLALGRTGAGANVLTF
TRBJ1-1 | TRBV7-2 | TRBD1 | . | 15 | TGTGCCAGCAGCTTCGGGACAGGGGTTCGGGCTGAAGCTTTCTTT | CASSFGTGVRAEAFF
TRBJ2-5 | TRBV19 | TRBD1 | . | 14 | TGTGCCAGTAGTATGAGAGGGGGCCCAGAGACCCAGTACTTC | CASSMRGGPETQYF
TRBJ1-2 | TRBV28 | . | . | 14 | TGTGCCAGCAGTTTACTCACAGGGAACTATGGCTACACCTTC | CASSLLTGNYGYTF
TRBJ1-2 | TRBV3-1/TRBV3-2 | . | . | 15 | TGTGCCAGCAGCCAAGAAGGTCTGCAGGGCGATGGCTACACCTTC | CASSQEGLQGDGYTF
TRBJ2-1 | TRBV2 | TRBD2 | . | 15 | TGTGCCAGCAGTGTAGCGGGAGGGGAACTAAATGAGCAGTTCTTC | CASSVAGGELNEQFF
TRBJ1-4 | TRBV12-1 | . | . | 16 | TGTGCCAGCAGCCACCCCTCGCGGGTAGAAGATGAAAAACTGTTTTTT | CASSHPSRVEDEKLFF
TRBJ2-7 | TRBV28 | TRBD2 | . | 15 | TGTGCCAGCAGTCCCCGCGGGGGGAGCTCCTACGAGCAGTACTTC | CASSPRGGSSYEQYF
TRBJ1-1 | TRBV28 | . | . | 16 | TGTGCCAGCTTCGGATTTATTGGGCCAGTGAACACTGAAGCTTTCTTT | CASFGFIGPVNTEAFF
TRBJ1-1 | TRBV6-5 | . | . | 14 | TGTGCCAGCAGTACGGGACTCAAGAACACTGAAGCTTTCTTT | CASSTGLKNTEAFF
TRBJ2-7 | TRBV5-6 | TRBD1 | . | 14 | TGTGCCAGCAGCCTAGGGACAGGGTGGTACGAGCAGTACTTC | CASSLGTGWYEQYF
TRBJ2-6 | TRBV6-1 | . | . | 19 | TGTGCCAGCAGTGAAACCTACCTGCCGCGCGCTTCTGGGGCCAACGTCCTGACTTTC | CASSETYLPRASGANVLTF
TRBJ1-5 | TRBV9 | TRBD1 | few | 16 | TGTGCCAGCAGCACCGGGACAGGGAATAGCAATCAGCCCCAGCATTTT | CASSTGTGNSNQPQHF
TRBJ2-3 | TRBV28 | . | . | 15 | TGTGCCAGCAGTTTATTTGGCAGGGGAACAGATACGCAGTATTTT | CASSLFGRGTDTQYF
TRBJ2-1 | TRBV29-1 | TRBD1 | few | 15 | TGCAGCGCCAATCCGGGACAGCTTGAGGTCAATGAGCAGTTCTTC | CSANPGQLEVNEQFF
TRBJ2-5 | TRBV2 | TRBD2 | . | 17 | TGTGCCAGCAGCCAGGGACTAGCGGGGGCCCGGACGGAGACCCAGTACTTC | CASSQGLAGARTETQYF
TRBJ2-3 | TRBV7-2 | . | . | 14 | TGTGCCAGCAGCCCCTTCCGGGAGCACGATACGCAGTATTTT | CASSPFREHDTQYF
TRBJ2-5 | TRBV5-1 | . | . | 14 | TGCGCCAGCAGCTTGGGGGTTACGCGGGAGACCCAGTACTTC | CASSLGVTRETQYF
TRBJ2-7 | TRBV6-5 | . | . | 14 | TGTGCCAGCAGTCGGGGGTTACCCCTTTACGAGCAGTACTTC | CASSRGLPLYEQYF
TRBJ1-4 | TRBV5-1 | TRBD1 | . | 15 | TGCGCCAGCAGCAACACAGGGGCGGTTAATGAAAAACTGTTTTTT | CASSNTGAVNEKLFF
TRBJ2-4 | TRBV7-9 | TRBD2 | . | 17 | TGTGCCAGCAGCTTGGCCGGGACTAGCGGCTCCAAAAACATTCAGTACTTC | CASSLAGTSGSKNIQYF
TRBJ2-1 | TRBV5-6 | . | . | 13 | TGTGCCAGCAGCTATGGACTATACAATGAGCAGTTCTTC | CASSYGLYNEQFF
TRBJ2-3 | TRBV9 | TRBD2 | once | 16 | TGTGCCAGCAGCGTAGGCAGCGGGGGGGCCACAGATACGCAGTATTTT | CASSVGSGGATDTQYF
TRBJ1-4 | TRBV7-6 | TRBD1 | . | 15 | TGTGCCAGCAGCCCGGGGACAGTATTAAATGAAAAACTGTTTTTT | CASSPGTVLNEKLFF
TRBJ1-5 | TRBV6-2/TRBV6-3 | . | . | 12 | TGTGCCAGCAGTTACTCGCGTCAGCCCCAGCATTTT | CASSYSRQPQHF
TRBJ1-1 | TRBV29-1 | . | . | 13 | TGCAGCGTAGACGTTCGGGGAGGTACTGAAGCTTTCTTT | CSVDVRGGTEAFF
TRBJ1-5 | TRBV2 | . | . | 15 | TGTGCCAGCACCCCACCCGGGAGTAGCAATCAGCCCCAGCATTTT | CASTPPGSSNQPQHF
TRBJ2-1 | TRBV11-2 | . | . | 15 | TGTGCCAGCAGCAATTTAGATCGATTAGTCACTGAGCAGTTCTTC | CASSNLDRLVTEQFF
TRBJ2-1 | TRBV7-2 | TRBD2 | . | 16 | TGTGCCAGCAGCTCCAAGACTAGCGGGAGGAGGTCCGAGCAGTTCTTC | CASSSKTSGRRSEQFF
TRBJ2-2 | TRBV27 | TRBD1 | . | 16 | TGTGCCAGCAGTCCAACGGACAGGGATGGCACCGGGGAGCTGTTTTTT | CASSPTDRDGTGELFF
TRBJ1-2 | TRBV7-2 | . | . | 16 | TGTGCCAGCAGCCCCCTTGGGGGCAACCCAGTCTATGGCTACACCTTC | CASSPLGGNPVYGYTF
TRBJ2-1 | TRBV27 | TRBD2 | once | 17 | TGTGCCAGCAGTTTAAAGGTGGCGGGAGGTATTCGGAGTGAGCAGTTCTTC | CASSLKVAGGIRSEQFF
TRBJ2-3 | TRBV5-4 | TRBD1 | . | 14 | TGTGCCAGCAGCCGCGGACAGGGTGGAGATACGCAGTATTTT | CASSRGQGGDTQYF
TRBJ2-1 | TRBV28 | TRBD2 | . | 16 | TGTGCCAGCAGTTTGGTAATAGCGGGAGGGGGAAATGAGCAGTTCTTC | CASSLVIAGGGNEQFF
TRBJ1-1 | TRBV19 | TRBD1 | . | 14 | TGTGCCAGTAGCACCCCGGGACAGGGTCCTGAAGCTTTCTTT | CASSTPGQGPEAFF
TRBJ1-5 | TRBV7-2 | . | . | 13 | TGTGCCAGCAGCTTAGCTCCGGATCAGCCCCAGCATTTT | CASSLAPDQPQHF